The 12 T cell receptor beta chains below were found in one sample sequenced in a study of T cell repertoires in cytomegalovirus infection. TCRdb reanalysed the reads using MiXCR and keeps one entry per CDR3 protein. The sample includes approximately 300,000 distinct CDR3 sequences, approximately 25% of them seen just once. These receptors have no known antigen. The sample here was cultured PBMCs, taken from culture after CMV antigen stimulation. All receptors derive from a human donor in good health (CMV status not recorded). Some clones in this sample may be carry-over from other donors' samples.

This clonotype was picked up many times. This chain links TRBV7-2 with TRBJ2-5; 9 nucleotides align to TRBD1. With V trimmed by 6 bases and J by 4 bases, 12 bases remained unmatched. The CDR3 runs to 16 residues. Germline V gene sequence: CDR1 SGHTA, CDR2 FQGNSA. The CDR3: CASSRGATTGGETQYF. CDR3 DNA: TGTGCCAGCAGTCGGGGGGCTACGACAGGGGGAGAGACCCAGTACTTC.

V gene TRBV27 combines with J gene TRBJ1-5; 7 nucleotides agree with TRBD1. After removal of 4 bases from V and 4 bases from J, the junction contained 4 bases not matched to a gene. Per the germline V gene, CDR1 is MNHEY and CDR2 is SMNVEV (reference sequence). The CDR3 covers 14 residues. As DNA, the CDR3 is TGTGCCAGCAGTTCGCTGACAGGGAATCAGCCCCAGCATTTT. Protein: CASSSLTGNQPQHF.

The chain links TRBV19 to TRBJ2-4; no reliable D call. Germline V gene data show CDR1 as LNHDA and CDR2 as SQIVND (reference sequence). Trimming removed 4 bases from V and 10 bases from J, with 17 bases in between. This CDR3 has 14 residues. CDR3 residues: CASSTLPLGRIQYF. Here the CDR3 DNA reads TGTGCCAGTAGTACCCTGCCCCTGGGTAGAATTCAGTACTTC.

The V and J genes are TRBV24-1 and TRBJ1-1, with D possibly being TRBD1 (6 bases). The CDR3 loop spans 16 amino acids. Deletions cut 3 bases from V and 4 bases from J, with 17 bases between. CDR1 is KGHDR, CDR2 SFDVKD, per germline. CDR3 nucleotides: TGTGCCACCAGTGATCCGGCAGGGGATGGGAGCACTGAAGCTTTCTTT. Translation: CATSDPAGDGSTEAFF.

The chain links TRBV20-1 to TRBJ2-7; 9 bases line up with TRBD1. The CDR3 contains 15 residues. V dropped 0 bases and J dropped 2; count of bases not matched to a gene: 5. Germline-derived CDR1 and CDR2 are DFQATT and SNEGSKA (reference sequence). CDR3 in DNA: TGCAGTGCTAGAGATCGGGACAGGGATCCCTACGAGCAGTACTTC. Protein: CSARDRDRDPYEQYF.

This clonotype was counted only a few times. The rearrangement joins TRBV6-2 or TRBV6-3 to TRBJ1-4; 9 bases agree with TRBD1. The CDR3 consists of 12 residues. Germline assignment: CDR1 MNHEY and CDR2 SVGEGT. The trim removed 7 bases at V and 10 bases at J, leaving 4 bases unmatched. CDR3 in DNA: TGTGCCAGCACAAGACAGGGGGGAAAACTGTTTTTT. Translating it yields CASTRQGGKLFF.

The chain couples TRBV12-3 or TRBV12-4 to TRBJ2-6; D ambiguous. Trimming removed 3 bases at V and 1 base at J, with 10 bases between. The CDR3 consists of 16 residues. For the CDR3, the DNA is TGTGCCAGCAGTTTGTGGGATTGGTCTGGGGCCAACGTCCTGACTTTC. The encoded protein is CASSLWDWSGANVLTF.

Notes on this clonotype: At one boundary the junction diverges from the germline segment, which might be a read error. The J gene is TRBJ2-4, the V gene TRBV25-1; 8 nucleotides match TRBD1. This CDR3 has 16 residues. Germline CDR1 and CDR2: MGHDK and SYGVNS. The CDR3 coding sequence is TGTGCCAGCAGTGAATCCCTTGGGACAGGCAAAAACATTCGGTACTTC. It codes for CASSESLGTGKNIRYF.

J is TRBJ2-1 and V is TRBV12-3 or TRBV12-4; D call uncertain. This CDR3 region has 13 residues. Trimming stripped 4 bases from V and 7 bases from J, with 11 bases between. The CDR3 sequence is CASSSEPNNEQFF. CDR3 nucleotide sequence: TGTGCCAGCAGTTCCGAACCTAATAATGAGCAGTTCTTC.

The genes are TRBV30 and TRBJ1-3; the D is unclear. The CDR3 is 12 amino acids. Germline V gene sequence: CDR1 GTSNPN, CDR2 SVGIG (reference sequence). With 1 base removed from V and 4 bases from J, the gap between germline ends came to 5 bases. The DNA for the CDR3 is TGTGCCTGGAGTGGGAGAGGAAACACCATATATTTT. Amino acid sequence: CAWSGRGNTIYF.

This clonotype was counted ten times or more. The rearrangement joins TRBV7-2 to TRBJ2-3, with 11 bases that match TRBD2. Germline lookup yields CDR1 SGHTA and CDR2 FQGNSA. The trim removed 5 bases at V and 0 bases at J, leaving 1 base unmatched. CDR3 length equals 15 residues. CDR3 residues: CASSRLAGSTDTQYF. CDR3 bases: TGTGCCAGCAGCAGACTAGCGGGAAGCACAGATACGCAGTATTTT.

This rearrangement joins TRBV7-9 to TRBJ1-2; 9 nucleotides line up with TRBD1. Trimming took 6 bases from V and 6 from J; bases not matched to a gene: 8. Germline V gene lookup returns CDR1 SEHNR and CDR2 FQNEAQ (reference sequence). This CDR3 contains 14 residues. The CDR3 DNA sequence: TGTGCCAGCAGTTCTATAGGGACAGGGAATGGCTACACCTTC. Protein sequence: CASSSIGTGNGYTF.